The following is a T cell receptor (beta chain) sequence with its context. The data originate from a study of T cell changes during pregnancy in multiple sclerosis. CDR3 length: 14 residues. The V and J ends lost 0 bases and 7 bases, in that order; junction bases with no gene match: 2. The germline V gene encodes CDR1 SEHNR and CDR2 FQNEAQ (reference sequence). The method was immunoSEQ multiplex PCR; TCRdb's version includes in-frame clones alone and lacks a portion of them. Of 60,000 to 95,000 clones listed, just over 90% are singletons. The TCR was taken from a female donor with multiple sclerosis, enrolled in a pregnancy study. The specimen was CD4+ T cells from peripheral blood mononuclear cells, collected before pregnancy. This chain connects TRBV7-9 to TRBJ2-1; 8 bases agree with TRBD1. DNA of the CDR3: TGTGCCAGCAGCTTAGCCAGGGGGCGGAATGAGCAGTTCTTC. The encoded protein is CASSLARGRNEQFF. The variable domain in full, with the rest retrieved from reference TRBV7-9 and TRBJ2-1, is DTGVSQNPRHKITKRGQNVTFRCDPISEHNRLYWYRQTLGQGPEFLTYFQNEAQLEKSRLLSDRFSAERPKGSFSTLEIQRTEQGDSAMYLCASSLARGRNEQFFGPGTRLTVL.